Included here is one T cell receptor beta chain sequence, with context. The antigen is not known. The sample belongs to a study of radiation and T cells in renal cell carcinoma. Time point described: blood 4 weeks post-SBRT, at nephrectomy. Noted treatment: 15 Gy SBRT to primary tumor, nephrectomy 4 weeks later. Nephrectomy followed 15 Gy stereotactic body radiation by 4 weeks. Serial blood draws occurred at baseline and 2 and 4 weeks post-SBRT. The CDR3 is made up of 16 amino acids. Only in-frame clones appear in the TCRdb table, and some are missing; sequencing was by immunoSEQ multiplex PCR. The sample holds approximately 170,000 clones; approximately 90% are singletons and the top ten take roughly 10%. The study, taken as a whole, reports: In blood, top tumor clones expanded by 2 weeks, shrinking by 4.

The sample was blood, taken from a patient whose treatment included radiotherapy and nephrectomy. The chain is built from TRBV1 and TRBJ2-7; TRBD1 is the table's D call and was not checked against the DNA. TRBV1 is labeled a pseudogene. This receptor was taken from a woman aged 45-59 years with renal cell carcinoma. CDR3 nucleotides: TGCACCAGCAGGCGTACGCCCGGGACATGCCCTGACGAGCAGTACTTC. Translated: CTSRRTPGTCPDEQYF.